This T cell receptor (beta chain) stems from a study of radiotherapy plus CTLA-4 blockade in lung cancer. This clone was seen a handful of times. Focal radiation and CTLA-4 blockade (ipilimumab) were tested in chemo-refractory metastatic non-small-cell lung cancer patients. The repertoire was sequenced with immunoSEQ multiplex PCR; TCRdb's copy has only in-frame clones and lacks some. Among roughly 45,000 clones listed, 50% to 70% were seen once. CDR3 length: 16 amino acids. V dropped 0 bases and J dropped 9; count of bases not matched to a gene: 6. CDR1 is SGHKS, CDR2 YYEKEE, per germline (reference sequence).

This sample comprised peripheral blood, obtained from a patient treated with radiotherapy plus ipilimumab. The chain combines TRBV5-5 with TRBJ2-1; TRBD2 agrees at 13 bases. This receptor was taken from a human donor with non-small cell lung cancer who had a partial response to radiotherapy plus ipilimumab. This CDR3 is CASSLGSGLAGVEQFF. Here the CDR3 DNA reads TGTGCCAGCAGCTTGGGTTCCGGACTAGCGGGAGTTGAGCAGTTCTTC.